This entry lists 17 T cell receptor beta chains sequenced from one sample in a study of T cell clonality in common variable immunodeficiency. Some clones are missing from TCRdb's copy, which holds only in-frame ones; the method was immunoSEQ multiplex PCR. The sample includes some 60,000 clones, none of them occurring once. The sequenced sample consisted of peripheral blood mononuclear cells. These receptors all come from a person aged 18 to 69 in good health.

This clone was counted at least ten times. The read comes to an end 3 residues before the CDR3 does, leaving the germline J gene to fill in the end. V usage is TRBV7-3 and J usage is TRBJ2-1; 9 bases agree with TRBD2. The V and J ends lost 6 bases and 6 bases, in that order; junction bases with no gene match: 6. Per the germline V gene, CDR1 is SGHTA and CDR2 is FQGTGA. This CDR3 is 14 amino acids long. CDR3 bases read: TGTGCCAGCAGTAGTCCGACTAGCGGCAATGAG. This sequence encodes CASSSPTSGNE. The entire CDR3 protein reads CASSSPTSGNEQFF.

This clone was detected many times. From the germline J gene comes the end of the CDR3, since the read stops 3 residues before it. J is TRBJ1-6 and V is TRBV5-5; D unclear. The length of the CDR3 is 15 residues. V was shortened by 0 bases and J by 10 bases, with 14 bases between the two germline ends. Germline V CDR1 and CDR2: SGHKS, YYEKEE (reference sequence). CDR3 protein: CASSLGAVVGSPLHF. Partial CDR3 DNA: TGTGCCAGCAGCTTGGGGGCAGTGGTAGGCTCACCC.

This clone was picked up many times. Relative to the germline gene, one junction end is altered; a read error may explain this. The DNA ends 3 residues before the CDR3 does, and the rest of the CDR3 is filled in from the germline J gene. This rearrangement joins TRBV4-2 to TRBJ2-1; TRBD1 matches at 8 bases. The V gene's germline CDR1 is LGHNA and CDR2 YNFKEQ. This CDR3 spans 13 amino acids. The covered CDR3 bases are TGCGCCAGCAGCCAAACAGGGGGCAATGAG. This sequence encodes CASSQTGGNE. The whole CDR3 region reads CASSQTGGNEQFF.

In its sample, this clone was seen many times. The DNA ends 3 residues before the CDR3 does, and the rest of the CDR3 is filled in from the germline J gene. This sequence joins TRBV2 and TRBJ1-5, with 8 bases fitting TRBD1. The CDR3 contains 14 residues. Germline loops: CDR1 SNHLY, CDR2 FYNNEI. Trimming at V came to 6 bases and at J to 5 bases, leaving 6 bases not matched to a gene. Incomplete CDR3 DNA: TGTGCCAGCAGAGGACAGGGAGGCTATCAGCCC. Protein product: CASRGQGGYQP. The whole CDR3 is CASRGQGGYQPQHF.

In this sample, this clone turned up many times. Sequencing ends 3 residues short of the CDR3 end; the germline J gene provides the rest. The chain employs TRBV29-1 and TRBJ2-7, with 10 bases that match TRBD1. After removal of 6 bases from V and 0 bases from J, the junction contained 5 bases not matched to a gene. CDR1 SQVTM and CDR2 ANQGSEA come from the germline V gene. The CDR3 runs to 14 residues. CDR3 DNA, as far as it was read: TGCAGCGTCTCGACAGGGGGCGGCTCCTACGAG. It specifies CSVSTGGGSYE. The full CDR3 reads CSVSTGGGSYEQYF.

This clone was recorded at least ten times. The read halts 3 residues ahead of the CDR3 end, with the missing end drawn from the germline J gene. The J gene is TRBJ2-5, the V gene TRBV7-9; D may be TRBD1 (6 bases). The CDR3 length is 15 residues. Between the trimmed V and J ends, which lost 2 bases and 3 bases, there was a span of 13 bases. From germline, CDR1 is SEHNR and CDR2 FQNEAQ (reference sequence). CDR3 loop: CASSLTGMRKETQYF. Incomplete CDR3 DNA: TGTGCCAGCAGCTTAACAGGGATGCGAAAAGAGACC.

In the case of this clone: The read halts 3 residues ahead of the CDR3 end, with the missing end drawn from the germline J gene. Other DNA sequences in the same sample also yield this CDR3. The chain employs TRBV5-8 and TRBJ2-7, with TRBD1 matching over 11 bases. The CDR3 spans 15 residues. J gave up 4 bases and V 5 bases, and 8 bases lay outside the gene matches. Germline loops: CDR1 SGHTS, CDR2 YDEGEE. CDR3 protein: CASRVRTGGAYEQYF. CDR3 DNA (partial): TGTGCCAGCAGAGTGAGGACAGGGGGCGCATACGAG.

Ten or more counts support this clone. The read gets to within 3 residues of the CDR3 end, and the germline J gene fills in the rest. This rearrangement joins TRBV5-1 to TRBJ2-2; a possible D gene is TRBD1 (6 bases). The length of the CDR3 is 13 residues. Trimming cost V 5 bases and J 7 bases, with 12 bases left between them. Germline CDR1 SGHRS, CDR2 YFSETQ. CDR3 residues: CASSPQGFGELFF. The CDR3 DNA, read in part, is TGCGCCAGCAGTCCCCAGGGGTTCGGGGAG.

At least ten counts were recorded for this clone. With the read ending 3 residues before the CDR3 end, the germline J gene is used to fill in that end. The chain has TRBV5-1 and TRBJ1-2; 7 bases map to TRBD1. This CDR3 spans 20 amino acids. CDR1 is SGHRS and CDR2 is YFSETQ in the germline V gene. Unmatched junction bases numbered 24, after V lost 5 bases and J lost 2 bases. CDR3 amino acids: CASSGLVGQRVGLQNYGYTF. The CDR3 bases that were read are TGCGCCAGCAGTGGGCTTGTGGGACAGCGGGTTGGATTGCAAAACTATGGC.

This clone was recorded many times. The read ends 3 residues before the CDR3 terminus; that terminus is restored from the germline J gene. This rearrangement joins TRBV12-3 or TRBV12-4 to TRBJ2-2, with 8 bases lining up with TRBD1. The J segment lost 3 bases and the V segment lost 6 bases, leaving 6 bases of the junction unmatched. The CDR3 runs 15 residues. This chain's CDR3 is CASSFDRGYTGELFF. The CDR3 bases that were read are TGTGCCAGCAGCTTCGACAGGGGATACACCGGGGAG.

This clone showed up many times. Sequencing ends 3 residues short of the CDR3 end; the germline J gene provides the rest. The V and J genes are TRBV9 and TRBJ1-2; 8 bases are a match to TRBD1. The trim removed 3 bases at V and 2 bases at J, leaving 9 bases unmatched. CDR3 length: 16 amino acids. Germline CDR1 reads SGDLS; CDR2 reads YYNGEE. The CDR3 region is CASSESRQGNNYGYTF. CDR3 DNA (partial): TGTGCCAGCAGCGAATCGCGACAGGGGAACAACTATGGC.

This clone was detected many times. Sequencing ends 3 residues short of the CDR3 end; the germline J gene provides the rest. This chain uses TRBV7-9 with TRBJ1-2; no firm D call. The CDR3 has 13 residues. CDR1 is SEHNR and CDR2 is FQNEAQ in the germline V gene (reference sequence). Trimming cost V 1 base and J 2 bases, with 5 bases left between them. CDR3 DNA (partial): TGTGCCAGCAGCTTAGGCCAGAACTATGGC. This encodes CASSLGQNYG. From start to end, the CDR3 is CASSLGQNYGYTF.

This clone occurred many times. From the germline J gene comes the end of the CDR3, since the read stops 3 residues before it. This chain links TRBV6-2 or TRBV6-3 with TRBJ2-3; 10 bases match TRBD2. Germline V gives CDR1 MNHEY, CDR2 SVGEGT. Unmatched junction bases numbered 9, after V lost 5 bases and J lost 4 bases. The CDR3 is 16 amino acids. CDR3 sequence reads: CASSAVAGGMADTQYF. Partial CDR3 DNA: TGTGCCAGCAGTGCGGTAGCGGGAGGAATGGCAGATACG.

This clone was picked up many times. The read ends 3 residues early relative to the CDR3; the germline J gene fills the gap. The V and J genes are TRBV19 and TRBJ2-1, with 7 positions matching TRBD2. Germline assignment: CDR1 LNHDA and CDR2 SQIVND (reference sequence). The V segment lost 5 bases and the J segment 8 bases; nucleotides outside the gene matches: 12. CDR3 size: 15 residues. The CDR3 sequence: CASSAWDYSSYEQFF. The sequenced part of the CDR3 DNA is TGTGCCAGTAGTGCCTGGGACTACTCAAGTTATGAG.

There are many counts of this clone. The read ends 3 residues before the CDR3 terminus; that terminus is restored from the germline J gene. The chain uses TRBV18 and TRBJ1-1; weak D call: TRBD1 (6 bases). Germline V lookup: CDR1 KGHSH, CDR2 LQKENI. The CDR3 consists of 13 residues. V was cut by 1 base and J by 7 bases, with 10 bases left in between. The covered CDR3 bases are TGTGCCAGCTCACCACGTTCAGGGGATGAA. This gives the protein CASSPRSGDE. The CDR3, in full, reads CASSPRSGDEAFF.

This clone was seen at least ten times. CDR3 loop: CASSPTAGGSGYEQYF. Partial CDR3 DNA: TGTGCCAGCTCACCAACGGCGGGAGGATCGGGCTACGAG. The chain carries TRBV18 and TRBJ2-7; 8 nucleotides match TRBD2. The CDR3 goes on 3 residues after the read ends, and that part is filled in from the germline J gene. Germline V gene data show CDR1 as KGHSH and CDR2 as LQKENI. The CDR3 totals 16 residues. After removal of 2 bases from V and 3 bases from J, the junction contained 9 bases not matched to a gene.

This clone showed up many times. The read stops 3 residues short of the end of the CDR3; the missing end is completed from the germline J gene. The rearrangement links TRBV6-2 or TRBV6-3 to TRBJ1-4; TRBD1 is a possible D gene (6 bases). The CDR3 is made up of 13 amino acids. Germline loops: CDR1 MNHEY, CDR2 SVGEGT. The CDR3 sequence: CASSYSTGKELFF. The covered CDR3 bases are TGTGCCAGCAGTTACTCTACAGGGAAGGAA.